The clone carrying this TCR beta chain was recorded at least ten times. The target antigen is unknown. This specimen comes from a study of Graves' ophthalmopathy and Graves' hyperthyroidism. Study results and limitations: This model predicted ophthalmopathy progression (sensitivity roughly 64%, specificity around 72%). A majority of expanded thyroid clonotypes exceeding 0.001 frequency were likewise present in blood.

The TCR beta CDR3 regions underwent amplification from RNA transcripts. Second-round multiplex PCR came after a first-round RT-PCR that employed HTBI primers. MiXCR, run by TCRdb on the multiplex PCR reads, gives a single entry per CDR3 protein. In the table there are 300,000 to 350,000 distinct CDR3 sequences, roughly 15% of which are singletons. There are 14 residues in the CDR3. Trimming stripped 5 bases from V and 4 bases from J, with 14 bases between. The germline gives CDR1 SGHTA, CDR2 FQGNSA. Moderate-to-severe activity, CAS ≥3, NOSPECS ≥4 and a duration under 3 months were seen in donors with ophthalmopathy.

What was sequenced was peripheral blood. The chain carries TRBV7-2 and TRBJ1-2; D unclear. The TCR was taken from an adult man with Graves' ophthalmopathy. CDR3 region: CASSPRSGGYGYTF. The CDR3 DNA follows: TGTGCCAGCAGCCCCCGATCAGGAGGCTATGGCTACACCTTC. The whole variable domain, filled in from reference TRBV7-2 and TRBJ1-2, reads GAGVSQSPSNKVTEKGKDVELRCDPISGHTALYWYRQSLGQGLEFLIYFQGNSAPDKSGLPSDRFSAERTGGSVSTLTIQRTQQEDSAVYLCASSPRSGGYGYTFGSGTRLTVV.